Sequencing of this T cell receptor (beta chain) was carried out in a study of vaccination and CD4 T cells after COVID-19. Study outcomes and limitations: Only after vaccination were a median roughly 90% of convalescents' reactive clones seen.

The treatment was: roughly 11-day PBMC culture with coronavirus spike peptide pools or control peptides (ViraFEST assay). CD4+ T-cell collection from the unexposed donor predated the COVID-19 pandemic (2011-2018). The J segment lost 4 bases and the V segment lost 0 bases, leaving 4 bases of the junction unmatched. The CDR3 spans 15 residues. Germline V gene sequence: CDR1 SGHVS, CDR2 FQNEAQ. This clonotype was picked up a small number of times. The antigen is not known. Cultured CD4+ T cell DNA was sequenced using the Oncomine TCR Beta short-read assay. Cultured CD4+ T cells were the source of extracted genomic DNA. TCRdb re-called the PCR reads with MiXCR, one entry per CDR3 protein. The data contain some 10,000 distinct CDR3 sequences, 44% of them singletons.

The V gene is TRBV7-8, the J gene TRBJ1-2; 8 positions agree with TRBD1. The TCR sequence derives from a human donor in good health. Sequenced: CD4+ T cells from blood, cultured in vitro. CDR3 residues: CASSLAGRGLYGYTF. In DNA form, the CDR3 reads TGTGCCAGCAGCTTAGCTGGCAGGGGGCTCTATGGCTACACCTTC.